This record covers a single T cell receptor beta chain. V lost 0 bases, J lost 8 bases, and 12 bases stayed unmatched. Germline V gene sequence: CDR1 LGHDT, CDR2 YNNKEL (reference sequence). The CDR3 extends over 17 amino acids. As handled by the study authors: The authors estimated nucleated cell counts from reference gene primer amplification. The protocol was immunoSEQ multiplex PCR, while the TCRdb copy is restricted to in-frame clones and leaves out a portion. V and J calls and clone size are as listed in that table; D and trimming were resolved from the DNA. The table records some 230,000 clones, roughly 85% of them present only once. The sample is drawn from a study of blood T cell repertoires in COVID-19. Study in general: The United States, Italy and Spain supplied acute and convalescent COVID-19 samples. PBMCs, B-cell-depleted T cells, or T cells were the source of the cDNA or gDNA that made up the material.

The sample comprised peripheral blood. The receptor's source is a man aged 35 to 55 with acute or convalescent COVID-19. V and J are TRBV3-1 (or the pseudogene TRBV3-2) and TRBJ2-3, with 9 bases that match TRBD2. The CDR3 nucleotides read TGTGCCAGCAGCCAAGATTCGACTAGCGGAAGAGTAGGTACGCAGTATTTT. The encoded protein is CASSQDSTSGRVGTQYF.